This T cell receptor beta chain originates from a study of T cells in Graves' hyperthyroidism and ophthalmopathy. Study findings and constraints: Most expanded thyroid clonotypes above 0.001 also appeared in blood.

Amplification yielded TCR beta CDR3 regions, with RNA transcripts as the source. The HTBI set primed first-round TCR CDR3 RT-PCR. TCRdb re-called the multiplex PCR reads through MiXCR, storing one row per CDR3 protein. The table lists about 740,000 distinct CDR3 sequences, 14% of them singletons. The definition of stable Graves' hyperthyroidism was no ophthalmopathy progression within 18 months. Details on this clonotype: What it binds is not known.

V lost 7 bases and J lost 8; bases outside the gene matches: 10. The germline gives CDR1 MNHNS, CDR2 SASEGT. There are 15 residues in the CDR3. Sequencing was performed on blood. The rearrangement uses TRBV6-1 and TRBJ1-4; 10 bases agree with TRBD1. The sequence derives from a woman under 30 with Graves' hyperthyroidism. The CDR3 region has the DNA TGTGCCAGCATTTCCCGGACAGGGGGAGGGGAAAAACTGTTTTTT. Protein product: CASISRTGGGEKLFF.